Listed below are T cell receptor beta chains from one sample, sequenced in a study of early T cells in non-severe SARS-CoV-2 infection. TCRdb passed the 5' RACE reads through MiXCR, listing each CDR3 protein once. The sample lists 90,000 to 130,000 distinct CDR3 sequences; 9.5% to 13% were seen once. The sample taken for sequencing was whole blood. These receptors originate from an adult who was a healthcare worker with PCR-confirmed SARS-CoV-2 infection or an uninfected control (not recorded which). Both conserved end residues are part of each CDR3. Fields, in order: V gene, J gene, D gene, clone size, CDR3 protein, CDR3 DNA. D genes are given only for firm matches. Expanded clones are given a class, and other clones once, few, many or no size at all.

V gene: TRBV2; J gene: TRBJ1-6; D gene: .; clone size: .; CDR3 protein: CASSNDRRYSPLHF; CDR3 DNA: TGTGCCAGCAGTAATGACAGGAGGTATTCACCCCTCCACTTT
V gene: TRBV5-1; J gene: TRBJ1-1; D gene: TRBD1; clone size: few; CDR3 protein: CASSLRGTANTEAFF; CDR3 DNA: TGCGCCAGCAGCTTGCGCGGGACAGCGAACACTGAAGCTTTCTTT
V gene: TRBV5-1; J gene: TRBJ2-7; D gene: TRBD1; clone size: few; CDR3 protein: CASSLGQGSTYEQYF; CDR3 DNA: TGCGCCAGCAGCTTGGGACAGGGGAGCACCTACGAGCAGTACTTC
V gene: TRBV5-1; J gene: TRBJ1-2; D gene: .; clone size: few; CDR3 protein: CASSSTTGHYGYTF; CDR3 DNA: TGCGCCAGCAGCTCTACCACAGGGCACTATGGCTACACCTTC
V gene: TRBV7-9; J gene: TRBJ1-3; D gene: .; clone size: .; CDR3 protein: CASSLALPGNTIYF; CDR3 DNA: TGTGCCAGCAGCTTAGCCCTGCCTGGAAACACCATATATTTT
V gene: TRBV2; J gene: TRBJ1-1; D gene: TRBD1; clone size: many; CDR3 protein: CASPHGQALNTEAFF; CDR3 DNA: TGTGCCAGCCCCCACGGACAGGCCTTGAACACTGAAGCTTTCTTT
V gene: TRBV18; J gene: TRBJ1-5; D gene: TRBD1; clone size: many; CDR3 protein: CASSADRVGQPQHF; CDR3 DNA: TGTGCCAGCTCTGCGGACAGGGTAGGACAGCCCCAGCATTTT
V gene: TRBV10-3; J gene: TRBJ2-2; D gene: TRBD1; clone size: once; CDR3 protein: CASRLGQGGAGELFF; CDR3 DNA: TGTGCCTCCCGTCTGGGACAGGGTGGCGCCGGGGAGCTGTTTTTT
V gene: TRBV10-2; J gene: TRBJ2-2; D gene: .; clone size: many; CDR3 protein: CASISTGTGELFF; CDR3 DNA: TGCGCCAGCATTTCGACCGGCACCGGGGAGCTGTTTTTT
V gene: TRBV12-3/TRBV12-4; J gene: TRBJ2-4; D gene: TRBD2; clone size: few; CDR3 protein: CASSSGTSGNIQYF; CDR3 DNA: TGTGCCAGCAGTTCCGGGACTAGCGGAAACATTCAGTACTTC
V gene: TRBV28; J gene: TRBJ1-2; D gene: .; clone size: .; CDR3 protein: CASREGDYGYTF; CDR3 DNA: TGTGCCAGCAGGGAAGGCGACTATGGCTACACCTTC
V gene: TRBV11-2; J gene: TRBJ1-6; D gene: .; clone size: few; CDR3 protein: CASSLVGTNSPLHF; CDR3 DNA: TGTGCCAGCAGCTTAGTAGGGACTAATTCACCCCTCCACTTT
V gene: TRBV6-1; J gene: TRBJ1-1; D gene: .; clone size: .; CDR3 protein: CASRDNTEAFF; CDR3 DNA: TGTGCCAGCAGAGATAACACTGAAGCTTTCTTT
V gene: TRBV30; J gene: TRBJ2-7; D gene: .; clone size: .; CDR3 protein: CAWSPGPREYF; CDR3 DNA: TGTGCCTGGAGTCCTGGACCCCGTGAGTACTTC
V gene: TRBV2; J gene: TRBJ2-7; D gene: .; clone size: few; CDR3 protein: CASTNSYEQYF; CDR3 DNA: TGTGCCAGCACGAACAGCTACGAGCAGTACTTC
V gene: TRBV6-6; J gene: TRBJ2-7; D gene: TRBD1; clone size: many; CDR3 protein: CASSYGDRGIEQYF; CDR3 DNA: TGTGCCAGCAGTTACGGGGACAGGGGGATCGAGCAGTACTTC
V gene: TRBV7-9; J gene: TRBJ2-1; D gene: TRBD2; clone size: few; CDR3 protein: CAVRTSPGNEQFF; CDR3 DNA: TGTGCCGTTCGGACTAGCCCCGGAAATGAGCAGTTCTTC
V gene: TRBV14; J gene: TRBJ2-1; D gene: TRBD2; clone size: many; CDR3 protein: CASSLRLAGGYEQFF; CDR3 DNA: TGTGCCAGCAGCCTAAGACTAGCGGGAGGGTATGAGCAGTTCTTC
V gene: TRBV29-1; J gene: TRBJ2-3; D gene: .; clone size: many; CDR3 protein: CSVGPWPSTDTQYF; CDR3 DNA: TGCAGCGTTGGGCCCTGGCCTAGCACAGATACGCAGTATTTT
V gene: TRBV9; J gene: TRBJ1-3; D gene: .; clone size: .; CDR3 protein: CASSGQNTIYF; CDR3 DNA: TGTGCCAGCAGCGGCCAAAACACCATATATTTT
V gene: TRBV5-1; J gene: TRBJ2-5; D gene: .; clone size: .; CDR3 protein: CASSAGLQETQYF; CDR3 DNA: TGCGCCAGCAGCGCAGGACTACAAGAGACCCAGTACTTC
V gene: TRBV12-3/TRBV12-4; J gene: TRBJ2-3; D gene: .; clone size: few; CDR3 protein: CASSIFLTGSGSTDTQYF; CDR3 DNA: TGTGCCAGCAGTATATTCCTCACCGGGAGCGGGAGCACAGATACGCAGTATTTT
V gene: TRBV20-1; J gene: TRBJ1-6; D gene: TRBD1; clone size: few; CDR3 protein: CSARDRTGLYNSPLHF; CDR3 DNA: TGCAGTGCTAGAGATCGGACAGGGCTTTATAATTCACCCCTCCACTTT
V gene: TRBV7-2; J gene: TRBJ2-1; D gene: .; clone size: many; CDR3 protein: CASSLAGDNEQFF; CDR3 DNA: TGTGCCAGCAGCCTGGCCGGGGACAATGAGCAGTTCTTC
V gene: TRBV3-1; J gene: TRBJ2-1; D gene: TRBD2; clone size: few; CDR3 protein: CASSRTGGNEQFF; CDR3 DNA: TGTGCCAGCAGCCGGACGGGGGGAAATGAGCAGTTCTTC
V gene: TRBV6-5; J gene: TRBJ2-3; D gene: TRBD2; clone size: many; CDR3 protein: CASSYSGGESTDTQYF; CDR3 DNA: TGTGCCAGCAGTTACTCCGGGGGGGAGAGCACAGATACGCAGTATTTT
V gene: TRBV29-1; J gene: TRBJ1-1; D gene: .; clone size: .; CDR3 protein: CSVPNPTANTEAFF; CDR3 DNA: TGCAGCGTCCCTAACCCGACAGCGAACACTGAAGCTTTCTTT
V gene: TRBV11-2; J gene: TRBJ1-1; D gene: .; clone size: .; CDR3 protein: CASSPLLSFREAFF; CDR3 DNA: TGTGCCAGCAGCCCCCTCCTGTCGTTTCGGGAAGCTTTCTTT
V gene: TRBV7-9; J gene: TRBJ2-1; D gene: .; clone size: many; CDR3 protein: CASSLAAGGVYNEQFF; CDR3 DNA: TGTGCCAGCAGCTTAGCGGCGGGCGGAGTTTACAATGAGCAGTTCTTC
V gene: TRBV3-1; J gene: TRBJ2-1; D gene: .; clone size: few; CDR3 protein: CASSQVGTSPYNEQFF; CDR3 DNA: TGTGCCAGCAGCCAAGTAGGGACCAGCCCATACAATGAGCAGTTCTTC
V gene: TRBV12-3/TRBV12-4; J gene: TRBJ2-3; D gene: TRBD2; clone size: many; CDR3 protein: CASSISSGGVIDTQYF; CDR3 DNA: TGTGCCAGCAGCATTTCTAGCGGGGGAGTGATAGATACGCAGTATTTT
V gene: TRBV5-4; J gene: TRBJ2-3; D gene: .; clone size: many; CDR3 protein: CASSLYGADTQYF; CDR3 DNA: TGTGCCAGCAGCTTGTACGGGGCAGATACGCAGTATTTT
V gene: TRBV5-5; J gene: TRBJ1-1; D gene: TRBD1; clone size: .; CDR3 protein: CASSLEGTGGTEAFF; CDR3 DNA: TGTGCCAGCAGCTTGGAGGGGACAGGCGGAACTGAAGCTTTCTTT
V gene: TRBV19; J gene: TRBJ1-2; D gene: .; clone size: few; CDR3 protein: CASSPGTFDYGYTF; CDR3 DNA: TGTGCCAGTAGCCCTGGGACATTCGACTATGGCTACACCTTC
V gene: TRBV5-1; J gene: TRBJ2-3; D gene: .; clone size: many; CDR3 protein: CASSLVNTDTQYF; CDR3 DNA: TGCGCCAGCAGCTTGGTCAACACAGATACGCAGTATTTT
V gene: TRBV7-3; J gene: TRBJ1-2; D gene: .; clone size: many; CDR3 protein: CATPPEGYTF; CDR3 DNA: TGTGCCACCCCGCCTGAGGGCTACACCTTC
V gene: TRBV28; J gene: TRBJ1-6; D gene: TRBD1; clone size: few; CDR3 protein: CASSSRQGLARSPLHF; CDR3 DNA: TGTGCCAGCAGTTCCCGACAGGGGTTGGCTAGGTCACCCCTCCACTTT
V gene: TRBV6-1; J gene: TRBJ2-6; D gene: .; clone size: few; CDR3 protein: CASSDQAVSGANVLTF; CDR3 DNA: TGTGCCAGCAGTGACCAGGCCGTCTCTGGGGCCAACGTCCTGACTTTC
V gene: TRBV29-1; J gene: TRBJ2-1; D gene: .; clone size: few; CDR3 protein: CSVREDSYNEQFF; CDR3 DNA: TGCAGCGTTAGGGAGGACTCCTACAATGAGCAGTTCTTC
V gene: TRBV21-1; J gene: TRBJ2-4; D gene: .; clone size: many; CDR3 protein: CASSLTRQGRNIQYF; CDR3 DNA: TGTGCCAGCAGCTTAACTAGACAGGGGAGAAACATTCAGTACTTC
V gene: TRBV24-1; J gene: TRBJ1-2; D gene: TRBD1; clone size: .; CDR3 protein: CATSDLGQGHGYTF; CDR3 DNA: TGTGCCACCAGTGACCTGGGACAGGGCCATGGCTACACCTTC
V gene: TRBV12-3/TRBV12-4; J gene: TRBJ2-2; D gene: TRBD2; clone size: .; CDR3 protein: CASTRLAPGLAGGRSGVLFF; CDR3 DNA: TGTGCCAGCACCAGACTTGCCCCGGGACTAGCGGGAGGGAGGAGCGGGGTGCTGTTTTTT
V gene: TRBV7-9; J gene: TRBJ2-7; D gene: TRBD2; clone size: many; CDR3 protein: CASSRSGVESYEQYF; CDR3 DNA: TGTGCCAGCAGCCGGAGCGGGGTAGAGTCCTACGAGCAGTACTTC
V gene: TRBV10-2; J gene: TRBJ1-6; D gene: .; clone size: few; CDR3 protein: CASSGAVNSPLHF; CDR3 DNA: TGCGCCAGCAGTGGGGCGGTAAATTCACCCCTCCACTTT
V gene: TRBV7-2; J gene: TRBJ1-6; D gene: .; clone size: .; CDR3 protein: CASSIQARRENSPLHF; CDR3 DNA: TGTGCCAGCAGCATACAGGCGCGTCGCGAGAATTCACCCCTCCACTTT
V gene: TRBV29-1; J gene: TRBJ2-7; D gene: .; clone size: .; CDR3 protein: CSVAVHYEQYF; CDR3 DNA: TGCAGCGTGGCTGTTCACTACGAGCAGTACTTC
V gene: TRBV11-2; J gene: TRBJ2-3; D gene: .; clone size: many; CDR3 protein: CASSLLRLDTQYF; CDR3 DNA: TGTGCCAGCAGCTTATTGCGGTTGGATACGCAGTATTTT
V gene: TRBV18; J gene: TRBJ2-2; D gene: .; clone size: .; CDR3 protein: CASSPLDTGELFF; CDR3 DNA: TGTGCCAGCTCACCTCTTGACACCGGGGAGCTGTTTTTT